The table lists the clone carrying this T cell receptor (beta chain) with a count of one. The antigen is undetermined. The source of the sample is a study of T cell repertoires in cytomegalovirus infection. As for the study in general: Shared public TCR beta signatures pointed to both CMV infection and a matching HLA type. The study, taken as a whole, reports: Cumulative public TCR beta family frequency identified carriers of CMV plus the relevant HLA. What dominated the ex vivo response were HLA-C-restricted CMV-specific TCR beta clonotypes.

There are 15 residues in the CDR3. From germline, CDR1 is SGHVS and CDR2 FQNEAQ. V was clipped by 9 bases and J by 4 bases; unmatched bases: 11. TCRdb reprocessed the reads with MiXCR, giving one entry per CDR3 protein. The sample records 450,000 to 650,000 distinct CDR3 sequences, around 27% being singletons. The sequence came from a human donor in good health (CMV status not recorded). Some clones in this sample may be carry-over from other donors' samples. Sample: PBMCs. The chain uses TRBV7-8 and TRBJ2-3, with 9 bases fitting TRBD2. The CDR3 coding sequence is TGTGCCAGTACCCGGGTAGCGGGAGCGGCAGATACGCAGTATTTT. Translating gives CASTRVAGAADTQYF.